This paragraph reports one TCR beta chain. The sample originates from a study of T cells in Graves' hyperthyroidism and ophthalmopathy. Across the study: Peripheral blood was acquired at first diagnosis, ahead of any therapy whatsoever.

TCR beta CDR3 sequences were amplified from RNA transcripts. The HTBI primer set was used in a first-round RT-PCR of the TCR CDR3. Each CDR3 protein gets one entry after TCRdb re-called the multiplex PCR reads with MiXCR. The sample lists hundreds of thousands of distinct CDR3 sequences; less than 25% were seen once. Sequences were obtained from blood. The TCR was taken from a man aged 30 to 45 with Graves' ophthalmopathy.

The CDR3 nucleotides are TGCAGTCCGTCCCAGGGGAACTACAATGAGCAGTTCTTC. This translates into CSPSQGNYNEQFF. The gene calls are TRBV20-1 and TRBJ2-1, with a tentative D call TRBD1 (6 bases). The CDR3 covers 13 residues. The ends were cut back, 8 bases at V and 3 bases at J, with 14 bases in the middle. Looked up from germline, CDR1 is DFQATT and CDR2 is SNEGSKA (reference sequence).